This entry describes one T cell receptor (beta chain). V was trimmed by 2 bases and J by 9 bases, leaving 11 bases between them. In germline, CDR1 is MNHEY, CDR2 SVGAGI. The CDR3 spans 14 residues. TCRdb reprocessed the RT-PCR reads via MiXCR and lists one record per CDR3 protein. In the table there are 650,000 to 800,000 distinct CDR3 sequences, 13% to 15% of which are singletons. V usage is TRBV6-5 and J usage is TRBJ1-6; a possible D gene is TRBD1 (6 bases). The sequenced sample was memory CD4+ T cells from blood. The origin of this receptor is a female donor in good health, serving as a healthy control. In nucleotides, the CDR3 is TGTGCCAGCAGTTACCACAGGGACATTTCACCCCTCCACTTT. This translates into CASSYHRDISPLHF.